The T cell receptor beta chain under discussion was sequenced for a study of blood T cell repertoires in COVID-19 (dated by TCRdb to 2018 to 2020). Concerning the study at large: The collaborator samples originated in the United States, Italy and Spain and spanned the acute and convalescent phases of COVID-19. The prospective study material was composed of cDNA or gDNA derived from T cells, B-cell-depleted T cells, or PBMCs. Subjects who had been exposed to COVID-19, were actively infected with it, or had recovered from it provided the deeply sampled blood TCRbeta repertoires that made up the dataset. The repertoires were made available in a free public database intended to serve as a resource for research on the immune response to SARS-CoV-2. The samples were drawn from two sources: the first 160 participants of the ongoing ImmuneRACE study, and about 1,300 subjects contributed by 6 global collaborators. A de-identified subject ID, COVID-19 status, age in years and sex were almost always included in the sample metadata. Where available, HLA class I and class II types were obtained from metadata supplied by the sample provider rather than from assay-based typing. The full study reports these points: Clinical and demographic metadata were provided uncurated, with the amount varying by source and participant.

The CDR1 and CDR2 encoded by the germline V gene are MGHRA and YSYEKL. V is clipped by 0 bases and J by 4 bases, and the sequence between their germline boundaries is 7 bases long. Taken from cysteine to phenylalanine, the CDR3 has 14 residues. Just the 42-base CDR3 DNA is kept, in frame starting at base 1. Of note for this clone: Its antigen has not been determined. No much larger clone exists at a distance of one base, and base qualities are not known. Other nucleotide sequences in the sample specify the same CDR3.

The immunoSEQ Assay, a bias-controlled multiplex PCR, was used to amplify TCRbeta CDR3 regions from genomic DNA. In the authors' own workflow: The number of nucleated cells in each sample was estimated by amplification of reference gene primers within the assay. To quantify the absolute abundance of each unique TCRbeta CDR3 rearrangement, sequence reads were collapsed and filtered. For each sample, productive Simpson clonality was calculated as the square root of Simpson's diversity index across productive rearrangements. Entries here come from immuneACCESS through TCRdb and include only in-frame sequences with V and J called. Some clones fail to appear in such tables; in the studies checked, an unresolved V gene covers under half of the shortfall, and the cause of the remainder is unknown. The V and J calls and the clone size are those of that table, but D and trimming were determined from the DNA. For this sample the table gives hundreds of thousands of clones, of which roughly 91% were detected only once. About 8.2% of the sample is in the top ten clones.

In Seattle, one collaborating source enrolled patients while the infection was active and tracked those patients longitudinally over the course of disease. Each collaborating institution followed its own protocols to collect whole blood in K2EDTA tubes. For TCRbeta analysis, collaborators shipped samples in one of three forms: frozen whole blood, isolated PBMCs, or DNA extracted from either of those sample types. This sequence originates from a woman aged 45-65 years with COVID-19, enrolled during active disease. In this chain, TRBV4-1 is recombined with TRBJ2-1; the D gene is not confidently resolved. Material for sequencing was peripheral blood. The CDR3 protein sequence reads: CASSQDPSYNEQFF. The DNA sequence is given as TGCGCCAGCAGCCAAGATCCCAGTTACAATGAGCAGTTCTTC.